These T cell receptor beta chains were read from a single sample in a study of blood T cell repertoires in COVID-19. TCRdb's copy holds only in-frame clones and misses some; the assay was immunoSEQ multiplex PCR. This table has tens of thousands of clones, roughly two thirds appearing once. Material: peripheral blood. Every receptor here comes from a woman aged 70-85 years with COVID-19, enrolled during active disease. Both conserved end residues are part of each CDR3. The D gene is left open where the match is weak. Clone size is shown for a subset of rows, as once, few, many or a class of expanded clone.

NA	TRBV25-1	NA	TRBJ2-5	CASSEEGTRAKETQYF	TGTGCCAGCAGTGAAGAGGGGACAAGGGCAAAAGAGACCCAGTACTTC
NA	TRBV7-8	NA	TRBJ2-6	CASSVTGISGANVLTF	TGTGCCAGCAGCGTAACAGGGATCTCTGGGGCCAACGTCCTGACTTTC
NA	TRBV11-2	NA	TRBJ2-3	CASSRDLTDTQYF	TGTGCCAGCAGCCGGGATCTCACAGATACGCAGTATTTT
once	TRBV6-6	NA	TRBJ2-5	CASSYVEQETQYF	TGTGCCAGCAGTTACGTAGAGCAAGAGACCCAGTACTTC
few	TRBV2	TRBD1	TRBJ2-5	CASRAGQGFRETQYF	TGTGCCAGCAGAGCGGGACAGGGGTTTCGCGAGACCCAGTACTTC
NA	TRBV11-2	TRBD1	TRBJ2-2	CASSQGQGTGELFF	TGTGCCAGCAGCCAGGGACAGGGGACCGGGGAGCTGTTTTTT
many	TRBV5-6	NA	TRBJ1-1	CASSRPQGNTEAFF	TGTGCCAGCAGCCGACCCCAGGGCAACACTGAAGCTTTCTTT
few	TRBV7-8	TRBD1	TRBJ1-1	CASSSTGGKNTEAFF	TGTGCCAGCAGCTCGACAGGGGGGAAGAACACTGAAGCTTTCTTT
once	TRBV24-1	NA	TRBJ1-2	CATSDPVQGHGYTF	TGTGCCACCAGTGATCCTGTCCAGGGGCATGGCTACACCTTC
NA	TRBV5-6	NA	TRBJ1-6	CASSLIRGYNSPLHF	TGTGCCAGCAGCTTGATAAGGGGCTATAATTCACCCCTCCACTTT
NA	TRBV18	NA	TRBJ1-2	CASSPASGGGNYGYTF	TGTGCCAGCTCACCAGCGTCGGGAGGGGGTAACTATGGCTACACCTTC
NA	TRBV2	NA	TRBJ2-3	CASNPAGAADTQYF	TGTGCCAGCAACCCAGCAGGGGCCGCAGATACGCAGTATTTT
NA	TRBV7-2	TRBD2	TRBJ2-2	CASSPLPAGGSNTGELFF	TGTGCCAGCAGCCCCCTACCAGCGGGGGGGTCGAACACCGGGGAGCTGTTTTTT